The TCR beta chain described here comes from a study of blood T cell repertoires in COVID-19. As for the study in general: Researchers got acute and convalescent COVID-19 samples from the United States, Italy and Spain. The cDNA or gDNA used as material had been derived from T cells, B-cell-depleted T cells, or PBMCs.

Study processing details: Reference gene primer amplification gave nucleated cell count estimates. Here immunoSEQ multiplex PCR was the method, and the copy in TCRdb shows in-frame clones only, minus some. The DNA gave D and trimming, while V, J and clone size come from that table. Among 150,000 to 180,000 clones, 91% were seen once, and the ten largest hold 0.55%. The TCR originated in a man aged 50 to 59 with acute or convalescent COVID-19. The sequenced material came from peripheral blood.

In DNA form, the CDR3 reads TGCAGCGTTGAAGTACGGGGACAGTCGTTAGAAGAGACCCAGTACTTC. As protein: CSVEVRGQSLEETQYF. The chain links TRBV29-1 to TRBJ2-5; 7 nucleotides match TRBD1. The germline gives CDR1 SQVTM, CDR2 ANQGSEA. Trimming cost V 1 base and J 3 bases; bases outside gene matches: 11. CDR3 size: 16 residues.